A single sample is the source of the 22 T cell receptor beta chains below, sequenced in a study of post-analysis software for immune sequencing data. Tagging with unique molecular identifiers was a feature of the TCR beta cDNA libraries. TCRdb re-called the PCR reads with MiXCR, one entry per CDR3 protein. In the table there are about 560,000 distinct CDR3 sequences, around 40% of which are singletons. These receptors have no known antigen. The study's findings and limits: Five or six TRBV segments, TRBV5-6, TRBV5-1 and TRBV20-1 among them, were found more frequent in patients than controls.

Sequencing was performed on blood. Receptor source: a girl under 18 with multiple sclerosis.

This clonotype has a single count. The chain uses TRBV20-1 and TRBJ2-7, with 9 bases matching TRBD2. Trimming at V came to 3 bases and at J to 7 bases, leaving 10 bases not matched to a gene. The CDR3 is made up of 14 amino acids. In germline, CDR1 is DFQATT, CDR2 SNEGSKA (reference sequence). CDR3 bases: TGCAGTGCTAGGGCGGGGGGGAGGTACAATGAGCAGTACTTC. This sequence encodes CSARAGGRYNEQYF.

V and J are TRBV4-2 and TRBJ2-7; no clear D. The V end was cut by 4 bases, the J end by 1 base, with 20 bases between. Looked up from germline, CDR1 is LGHNA and CDR2 is YNFKEQ. CDR3 length: 17 residues. CDR3 DNA: TGTGCCAGCAGCCGGAGTCCGGCTAGACGGCTGTCCTACGAGCAGTACTTC. It translates to CASSRSPARRLSYEQYF.

The chain employs TRBV20-1 and TRBJ2-5, with D maybe TRBD1 (6 bases). V gave up 7 bases and J gave up 3 bases, with 15 bases separating them. The CDR3 covers 13 residues. Germline V lookup: CDR1 DFQATT, CDR2 SNEGSKA (reference sequence). The CDR3 nucleotides read TGCAGTGGGTTAGGGGGTACAAAAGAGACCCAGTACTTC. It specifies CSGLGGTKETQYF.

The genes are TRBV20-1 and TRBJ2-3, with D tentatively TRBD2 (6 bases). The CDR3 sequence is 15 residues long. Trimming shortened V by 0 bases and J by 0 bases, and 10 bases separated the two germline ends. The germline gives CDR1 DFQATT, CDR2 SNEGSKA (reference sequence). CDR3 sequence: CSARDLGTSTDTQYF. DNA of the CDR3: TGCAGTGCTAGAGATCTGGGGACTAGCACAGATACGCAGTATTTT.

The chain couples TRBV12-3 or TRBV12-4 to TRBJ2-1, with 7 bases matching TRBD1. The CDR3 runs 14 residues. The J segment lost 5 bases and the V segment lost 8 bases, leaving 9 bases of the junction unmatched. The CDR3 region is CASLHEGADNEQFF. In nucleotides, the CDR3 is TGTGCCAGCCTTCACGAGGGGGCCGACAATGAGCAGTTCTTC.

V is TRBV5-1 and J is TRBJ2-7, with no clear D. The CDR3 spans 14 residues. Germline assignment: CDR1 SGHRS and CDR2 YFSETQ. V was pared by 0 bases and J by 4 bases, with 11 bases between. CDR3 nucleotides: TGCGCCAGCAGCTTGGTTTTGGGGTGGTACGAGCAGTACTTC. Its protein product is CASSLVLGWYEQYF. Using reference TRBV5-1 and TRBJ2-7 for the parts outside the CDR3, the full variable domain is KAGVTQTPRYLIKTRGQQVTLSCSPISGHRSVSWYQQTPGQGLQFLFEYFSETQRNKGNFPGRFSGRQFSNSRSEMNVSTLELGDSALYLCASSLVLGWYEQYFGPGTRLTVT.

V is TRBV19 and J is TRBJ2-3; 9 nucleotides line up with TRBD2. Germline V CDR1 and CDR2: LNHDA, SQIVND (reference sequence). The CDR3 totals 16 residues. Trimming at V came to 5 bases and at J to 1 base, leaving 7 bases not matched to a gene. This CDR3 is CASSGIAGVGTDTQYF. CDR3 in DNA: TGTGCCAGTAGTGGAATAGCGGGAGTAGGCACAGATACGCAGTATTTT.

This clonotype has more than one count but fewer than ten. This chain joins TRBV4-1 and TRBJ2-1; D is perhaps TRBD2 (5 bases). This CDR3 contains 16 residues. The germline V gene encodes CDR1 MGHRA and CDR2 YSYEKL. Deletions cut 4 bases from V and 5 bases from J, with 18 bases between. The CDR3 loop reads CASSPYHRTSNNEQFF. CDR3 DNA sequence: TGCGCCAGCAGCCCCTATCATCGGACTTCAAACAATGAGCAGTTCTTC.

There are a few counts of this clonotype. The V call is TRBV20-1, the J call TRBJ2-7, with D unresolved. The J call could be wrong; TRBJ2-5 is a better fit for the DNA end. The CDR3 sequence is 12 residues long. The germline CDR1 and CDR2 sequences are DFQATT and SNEGSKA (reference sequence). The CDR3 region is CSARSPSGTQYF. DNA of the CDR3: TGCAGTGCTAGATCCCCAAGTGGGACCCAGTACTTC.

This clonotype was detected a few times. This chain's CDR3 is CAISESKRALGTDTQYF. CDR3 nucleotide sequence: TGTGCCATCAGTGAGTCGAAACGGGCCCTAGGCACAGATACGCAGTATTTT. The chain uses TRBV10-3 and TRBJ2-3; D uncertain. Germline V gene lookup returns CDR1 ENHRY and CDR2 SYGVKD. The germline V and J ends were trimmed by 0 bases and 1 base, with 14 bases remaining between them. The CDR3 consists of 17 residues.

The sample holds a few counts of this clonotype. The J gene is TRBJ1-1, the V gene TRBV10-3, with 8 bases aligning to TRBD1. The V and J ends lost 3 bases and 6 bases, in that order; junction bases with no gene match: 6. There are 14 residues in the CDR3. Germline V lookup: CDR1 ENHRY, CDR2 SYGVKD. As DNA, the CDR3 is TGTGCCATCAGTGAAACAGGGGGGAGGTCTGAAGCTTTCTTT. It translates to CAISETGGRSEAFF.

This clonotype was detected many times. The V gene is TRBV7-2, the J gene TRBJ2-7; 10 bases line up with TRBD2. Per the germline V gene, CDR1 is SGHTA and CDR2 is FQGNSA. The CDR3 extends over 14 amino acids. Unmatched junction bases numbered 3, after V lost 6 bases and J lost 1 base. CDR3 nucleotides: TGTGCCAGCAGTGGACTAGCGGTATCCTACGAGCAGTACTTC. The encoded protein is CASSGLAVSYEQYF.

This clonotype came up a few times. The rearrangement joins TRBV20-1 to TRBJ2-3; 11 bases are a match to TRBD2. Germline V lookup: CDR1 DFQATT, CDR2 SNEGSKA (reference sequence). The CDR3 is 20 amino acids. J was trimmed by 10 bases and V by 5 bases; bases with no gene match: 29. CDR3 DNA: TGCAGTGCTTCCGGGACAGGACCCTCGCTAGCGGGAGGTGGAGGTATTTCGCAGTATTTT. Amino acids: CSASGTGPSLAGGGGISQYF.

The rearrangement links TRBV20-1 to TRBJ2-5, with 11 bases fitting TRBD2. The trim removed 0 bases at V and 3 bases at J, leaving 9 bases unmatched. Germline CDR1 and CDR2: DFQATT and SNEGSKA (reference sequence). The CDR3 has 17 amino acids. CDR3 in DNA: TGCAGTGCTAGAGACTCCTCTAGCGGGAGGTATGAAGAGACCCAGTACTTC. Translating gives CSARDSSSGRYEETQYF.

This clonotype was seen a few times. The CDR3 DNA is TGTGCCACCCGGGAGTTGGGGGCTGAGCCCCAGCATTTT. This translates into CATRELGAEPQHF. The chain recombines TRBV7-9 with TRBJ1-5, with D possibly TRBD1 on 6 matching bases. Trimming cost V 10 bases and J 8 bases, with 18 bases left between them. This CDR3 has 13 amino acids. The germline V gene has CDR1 SEHNR and CDR2 FQNEAQ (reference sequence).

This rearrangement joins TRBV29-1 to TRBJ2-4; no clear D. Germline-derived CDR1 and CDR2 are SQVTM and ANQGSEA. The V end was cut by 4 bases, the J end by 1 base, with 11 bases between. The CDR3 extends over 14 amino acids. The CDR3 nucleotides are TGCAGCGTTGTCGTAGTTCTGGCCAAAAACATTCAGTACTTC. It is translated as CSVVVVLAKNIQYF.

The chain uses TRBV29-1 and TRBJ1-2, with 8 positions matching TRBD1. Germline V gene lookup returns CDR1 SQVTM and CDR2 ANQGSEA. Germline trimming cut 4 bases from V and 1 base from J; bases unmatched to any gene: 5. The CDR3 totals 14 residues. The CDR3 nucleotides are TGCAGCGTTGCGGACAGGGCGTTTAACTATGGCTACACCTTC. This gives the protein CSVADRAFNYGYTF. The full variable domain, with the rest looked up from reference TRBV29-1 and TRBJ1-2, is SAVISQKPSRDICQRGTSLTIQCQVDSQVTMMFWYRQQPGQSLTLIATANQGSEATYESGFVIDKFPISRPNLTFSTLTVSNMSPEDSSIYLCSVADRAFNYGYTFGSGTRLTVV.

This clonotype was observed at least ten times. The chain couples TRBV20-1 to TRBJ1-2; TRBD1 agrees at 7 bases. After removal of 2 bases from V and 8 bases from J, the junction contained 17 bases not matched to a gene. Germline V gene lookup returns CDR1 DFQATT and CDR2 SNEGSKA (reference sequence). There are 16 residues in the CDR3. CDR3 protein: CSARPEDRTLQGGYTF. Written as DNA, the CDR3 is TGCAGTGCTAGACCCGAGGACAGGACCCTACAAGGCGGCTACACCTTC.

The rearrangement uses TRBV12-3 or TRBV12-4 and TRBJ1-2; 10 nucleotides match TRBD1. This CDR3 region has 14 residues. Trimming removed 3 bases from V and 6 bases from J; junction bases left unmatched: 4. This CDR3 is CASSLGQGSDGYTF. DNA for the CDR3: TGTGCCAGCAGTTTGGGACAGGGGTCGGATGGCTACACCTTC.

This clonotype was seen only a few times. This rearrangement joins TRBV29-1 to TRBJ1-1, with D unclear. The CDR3 is 15 residues long. Deletions cut 4 bases from V and 3 bases from J, with 18 bases between. Germline CDR1 SQVTM, CDR2 ANQGSEA. CDR3 DNA: TGCAGCGTTGCTAATGGACCTAAGGTAGACACTGAAGCTTTCTTT. This codes for CSVANGPKVDTEAFF. The full variable domain, rest sourced from reference TRBV29-1 and TRBJ1-1, is SAVISQKPSRDICQRGTSLTIQCQVDSQVTMMFWYRQQPGQSLTLIATANQGSEATYESGFVIDKFPISRPNLTFSTLTVSNMSPEDSSIYLCSVANGPKVDTEAFFGQGTRLTVV.

The J gene is TRBJ2-5, the V gene TRBV19; tentative D call: TRBD2 (7 bases). V lost 4 bases to trimming and J lost 3 bases, with 21 bases between them. CDR1 and CDR2 (germline): LNHDA, SQIVND (reference sequence). The CDR3 spans 17 residues. The CDR3 DNA reads as TGTGCCAGTAGTAAGGGAGCGGGGTGGACAGTTGAAGAGACCCAGTACTTC. Protein sequence: CASSKGAGWTVEETQYF.

This clonotype was detected only a few times. The rearrangement uses TRBV5-8 and TRBJ2-1; a weak D match, TRBD2 (6 bases). Trimming stripped 3 bases from V and 11 bases from J, with 24 bases between. The germline CDR1 and CDR2 sequences are SGHTS and YDEGEE. The length of the CDR3 is 16 residues. DNA of the CDR3: TGTGCCAGCAGCTCGAAACTAGCAGGGATGTCAAGGAAGCAGTTCTTC. The encoded protein is CASSSKLAGMSRKQFF.